One and the same sample provided the 20 T cell receptor beta chains below, sequenced in a study of blood T cell repertoires in COVID-19. The data were produced by immunoSEQ multiplex PCR, yet TCRdb's version contains in-frame clones alone and is incomplete. This sample yields a few hundred thousand clones, of which roughly 90% are seen a single time; approximately 3.3% belongs to the top ten. Sequences were obtained from PBMCs or T cells enriched from blood (not recorded which). All receptors derive from a woman aged 45-59 years in a cohort exposed to, infected with or recovered from COVID-19 (not recorded which).

CDR3 bases: TGTGCCAGCAGCCAAACAGTCAATCAGCCCCAGCATTTT. Protein: CASSQTVNQPQHF. The chain has TRBV28 and TRBJ1-5; D unclear. Trimming stripped 6 bases from V and 3 bases from J, with 9 bases between. CDR1 is MDHEN, CDR2 SYDVKM, per germline. The CDR3 spans 13 residues. The full variable domain, rest sourced from reference TRBV28 and TRBJ1-5, is DVKVTQSSRYLVKRTGEKVFLECVQDMDHENMFWYRQDPGLGLRLIYFSYDVKMKEKGDIPEGYSVSREKKERFSLILESASTNQTSMYLCASSQTVNQPQHFGDGTRLSIL.

The genes are TRBV5-1 and TRBJ2-2; D might be TRBD2 (5 bases). Between the trimmed V and J ends, which lost 1 base and 9 bases, there was a span of 13 bases. The CDR3 consists of 14 residues. Germline CDR1 is SGHRS and CDR2 is YFSETQ. Here the CDR3 reads CASSLYTGSRELFF. In nucleotides, the CDR3 is TGCGCCAGCAGCTTGTATACGGGGTCCCGGGAGCTGTTTTTT.

V usage is TRBV2 and J usage is TRBJ1-1; TRBD1 might be the D (5 bases). This CDR3 has 14 amino acids. CDR1 and CDR2 from the germline V gene are SNHLY and FYNNEI. Trimming took 5 bases from V and 2 from J, leaving 12 bases between them. The CDR3 reads CASSWTPSNTEAFF. CDR3 sequence (DNA): TGTGCCAGCAGTTGGACACCGAGTAACACTGAAGCTTTCTTT.

J is TRBJ1-2 and V is TRBV7-9; weak D call: TRBD1 (6 bases). CDR3 size: 14 residues. V was clipped by 1 base and J by 7 bases, with 13 bases between them. The V gene's germline CDR1 is SEHNR and CDR2 FQNEAQ (reference sequence). CDR3 bases: TGTGCCAGCAGCTTAGAACAGGGTTTGGGTGGCTACACCTTC. It encodes CASSLEQGLGGYTF.

This chain joins TRBV6-4 and TRBJ1-1, with D uncertain. The ends were cut back, 6 bases at V and 3 bases at J, with 11 bases in the middle. Germline lookup yields CDR1 MRHNA and CDR2 SNTAGT. The CDR3 runs 13 residues. DNA for the CDR3: TGTGCCAGCAGCCGGGAGGTGGACACTGAAGCTTTCTTT. Its translation: CASSREVDTEAFF.

This chain uses TRBV30 with TRBJ1-6, with 8 bases matching TRBD1. In germline, CDR1 is GTSNPN, CDR2 SVGIG (reference sequence). After removal of 8 bases from V and 7 bases from J, the junction contained 13 bases not matched to a gene. This CDR3 is 15 amino acids long. CDR3 amino acids: CARGPTGDWNSPLHF. Here the CDR3 DNA reads TGTGCCCGCGGCCCGACAGGGGATTGGAATTCACCCCTCCACTTT.

The gene calls are TRBV6-5 and TRBJ2-1, with 10 positions matching TRBD2. The CDR3 length is 15 residues. From germline, CDR1 is MNHEY and CDR2 SVGAGI. The trim removed 6 bases at V and 3 bases at J, leaving 5 bases unmatched. The DNA for the CDR3 is TGTGCCAGCAGCCTCGGACTAGCGGTCTACAATGAGCAGTTCTTC. It is translated as CASSLGLAVYNEQFF.

V gene TRBV18 combines with J gene TRBJ2-3, with 7 bases that match TRBD1. CDR1 is KGHSH and CDR2 is LQKENI in the germline V gene. Trimming removed 6 bases from V and 2 bases from J; junction bases left unmatched: 8. The CDR3 spans 15 residues. This CDR3 is CASSERTGPTDTQYF. The DNA of the CDR3 is TGTGCCAGCTCCGAGAGGACAGGCCCCACAGATACGCAGTATTTT.

With regard to this clone: An end of the junction differs from the germline gene, which may be a read error. The chain uses TRBV30 and TRBJ2-1; 9 bases agree with TRBD2. Germline CDR1 reads GTSNPN; CDR2 reads SVGIG (reference sequence). CDR3 length equals 15 residues. CDR3 in DNA: TGTGCCTGGAGTGTTAAACTAGCGGGCTACGATGAGCAGTTCTTC. Its translation is CAWSVKLAGYDEQFF.

This chain's CDR3 is CASSVVAGPTYNEQFF. DNA for the CDR3: TGTGCCAGCAGCGTAGTAGCGGGTCCGACCTACAATGAGCAGTTCTTC. V usage is TRBV9 and J usage is TRBJ2-1; 7 positions match TRBD2. Germline CDR1 SGDLS, CDR2 YYNGEE. The CDR3 is 16 residues long. V shed 0 bases and J 2 bases; nucleotides not matched to a gene: 5. The whole variable domain, remainder taken from reference TRBV9 and TRBJ2-1, is DSGVTQTPKHLITATGQRVTLRCSPRSGDLSVYWYQQSLDQGLQFLIQYYNGEERAKGNILERFSAQQFPDLHSELNLSSLELGDSALYFCASSVVAGPTYNEQFFGPGTRLTVL.

V and J are TRBV19 and TRBJ1-3, with D possibly matching TRBD1 (6 bases). Looked up from germline, CDR1 is LNHDA and CDR2 is SQIVND (reference sequence). The CDR3 runs 14 residues. Trimming shortened V by 3 bases and J by 2 bases, and 8 bases separated the two germline ends. CDR3 in DNA: TGTGCCAGTAGTATCACAGGGACTGGAAACACCATATATTTT. Translating gives CASSITGTGNTIYF.

This chain connects TRBV11-2 to TRBJ1-2; no clear D. Trimming took off 8 bases at V and 4 bases at J, with 11 bases between the two ends. This CDR3 comprises 12 residues. CDR1 and CDR2 (germline): SGHAT, FQNNGV. CDR3 in amino acids: CASGEVLYGYTF. In DNA, the CDR3 is TGTGCCAGCGGGGAGGTACTCTATGGCTACACCTTC.

The rearrangement joins TRBV29-1 to TRBJ1-3, with D tentatively TRBD1 (5 bases). The CDR3 is made up of 13 amino acids. The V and J ends lost 3 bases and 3 bases respectively, with 9 bases between them. Germline lookup yields CDR1 SQVTM and CDR2 ANQGSEA. The CDR3 sequence is CSVESGGGNTIYF. CDR3 bases: TGCAGCGTTGAGAGCGGGGGTGGAAACACCATATATTTT.

The V and J genes are TRBV7-8 and TRBJ2-1; D is perhaps TRBD2 (7 bases). The CDR3 consists of 16 residues. Between the trimmed V and J ends, which lost 2 bases and 12 bases, there was a span of 23 bases. Germline CDR1 SGHVS, CDR2 FQNEAQ. CDR3: CASSLSEGGGVWRQFF. CDR3 sequence (DNA): TGTGCCAGCAGCTTATCTGAGGGGGGGGGCGTCTGGCGGCAGTTCTTC.

The chain joins TRBV4-1 to TRBJ1-1; 8 positions agree with TRBD1. Trimming cost V 4 bases and J 0 bases; bases outside gene matches: 10. Looked up from germline, CDR1 is MGHRA and CDR2 is YSYEKL. The CDR3 is 17 amino acids. The CDR3 DNA is TGCGCCAGCAGCCTATCCCCCCAGGGGGCCATGAACACTGAAGCTTTCTTT. Its protein product is CASSLSPQGAMNTEAFF.

The chain joins TRBV7-2 to TRBJ1-2, with 10 bases that match TRBD1. J lost 8 bases, V lost 1 base, and 4 bases had no gene match. The germline V gene has CDR1 SGHTA and CDR2 FQGNSA. The length of the CDR3 is 14 residues. The CDR3 coding sequence is TGTGCCAGCAGCTTAGTATGGACAGGGGGAGGCTACACCTTC. It is translated as CASSLVWTGGGYTF.

This clone showed up just a few times. This chain connects TRBV4-2 to TRBJ1-6; D remains unclear. Germline assignment: CDR1 LGHNA and CDR2 YNFKEQ. V lost 5 bases, J lost 6 bases, and 17 bases lay in between. This CDR3 spans 16 amino acids. The CDR3 reads CASSNKDREANSPLHF. CDR3 coding DNA: TGTGCCAGCAGCAATAAGGATCGGGAGGCTAATTCACCCCTCCACTTT.

CDR3 residues: CASSLGASGGATDTQYF. The CDR3 DNA reads TGTGCCAGCAGCTTGGGGGCTAGCGGGGGGGCGACAGATACGCAGTATTTT. The chain uses TRBV5-4 and TRBJ2-3; 12 bases align to TRBD2. Germline loops: CDR1 SGHNT, CDR2 YYREEE (reference sequence). V gave up 0 bases and J gave up 3 bases; unmatched junction bases: 5. This CDR3 is built from 17 residues.

The chain links TRBV2 to TRBJ1-4; D is unresolved. Germline values: CDR1 SNHLY, CDR2 FYNNEI. V lost 5 bases and J 2 bases, leaving 15 bases between the germline ends. The CDR3 totals 16 residues. The CDR3 bases are TGTGCCAGCAGTATTCGTCCCCGAGGGACTAATGAAAAACTGTTTTTT. Residues: CASSIRPRGTNEKLFF.

This clone was detected once. The chain recombines TRBV18 with TRBJ1-3; a weak D match, TRBD1 (6 bases). Per germline, CDR1 KGHSH and CDR2 LQKENI. Trimming pared 2 bases from V and 0 bases from J, leaving 11 bases between. The length of the CDR3 is 16 residues. The CDR3: CASSPWGRSSGNTIYF. CDR3 DNA: TGTGCCAGCTCACCATGGGGGCGAAGCTCTGGAAACACCATATATTTT. Using reference TRBV18 and TRBJ1-3 for the parts outside the CDR3, the full variable domain is NAGVMQNPRHLVRRRGQEARLRCSPMKGHSHVYWYRQLPEEGLKFMVYLQKENIIDESGMPKERFSAEFPKEGPSILRIQQVVRGDSAAYFCASSPWGRSSGNTIYFGEGSWLTVV.